Listed below are T cell receptor beta chains from one sample, sequenced in a study of cytomegalovirus exposure and HLA in healthy donors. The data were produced by immunoSEQ multiplex PCR, yet TCRdb's version contains in-frame clones alone and is incomplete. Among 150,000 to 200,000 clones listed, around nine tenths were seen once. Sequenced sample: PBMCs. These receptors originate from a woman younger than 45 in good health and CMV-seronegative. Both conserved end residues are part of each CDR3. Fields, in order: D gene, J gene, clone size, V gene, CDR3 protein, CDR3 DNA. D genes are given only for firm matches. Rows may omit the clone size; those that give it use once, few, many or a size class.

d_call: TRBD1; j_call: TRBJ1-5; clone_size: .; v_call: TRBV6-1; cdr3_aa: CASSGHQGAGSNQPQHF; cdr3_nt: TGTGCCAGCAGTGGACACCAGGGGGCTGGTAGCAATCAGCCCCAGCATTTT
d_call: .; j_call: TRBJ1-2; clone_size: .; v_call: TRBV19; cdr3_aa: CASSTRDRSNYGYTF; cdr3_nt: TGTGCCAGTAGTACCCGAGACAGGTCGAACTATGGCTACACCTTC
d_call: .; j_call: TRBJ1-5; clone_size: .; v_call: TRBV9; cdr3_aa: CASSVQGGQPQHF; cdr3_nt: TGTGCCAGCAGCGTTCAGGGAGGCCAGCCCCAGCATTTT
d_call: .; j_call: TRBJ1-5; clone_size: .; v_call: TRBV6-1; cdr3_aa: CASSEARTISNQPQHF; cdr3_nt: TGTGCCAGCAGTGAAGCCCGGACAATCTCCAATCAGCCCCAGCATTTT
d_call: .; j_call: TRBJ1-1; clone_size: .; v_call: TRBV27; cdr3_aa: CASSYKRQYEAFF; cdr3_nt: TGTGCCAGCAGTTATAAACGACAGTATGAAGCTTTCTTT
d_call: .; j_call: TRBJ2-4; clone_size: .; v_call: TRBV29-1; cdr3_aa: CSGIGLAKNIQYF; cdr3_nt: TGCAGCGGGATAGGACTAGCCAAAAACATTCAGTACTTC
d_call: .; j_call: TRBJ2-1; clone_size: .; v_call: TRBV18; cdr3_aa: CASSPPLKLHDREQFF; cdr3_nt: TGTGCCAGCTCACCACCGTTGAAGCTGCACGACAGGGAGCAGTTCTTC
d_call: TRBD1; j_call: TRBJ2-3; clone_size: once; v_call: TRBV2; cdr3_aa: CASSDLYPGQEGGFGTDTQYF; cdr3_nt: TGTGCCAGCAGTGACCTATACCCGGGACAGGAGGGGGGTTTTGGCACAGATACGCAGTATTTT
d_call: .; j_call: TRBJ1-1; clone_size: .; v_call: TRBV4-2; cdr3_aa: CASSQGGGGTEAFF; cdr3_nt: TGTGCCAGCAGCCAGGGGGGGGGAGGAACTGAAGCTTTCTTT
d_call: TRBD1; j_call: TRBJ1-2; clone_size: .; v_call: TRBV5-4; cdr3_aa: CASSWGPGTVYGYTF; cdr3_nt: TGTGCCAGCAGCTGGGGGCCCGGGACAGTTTATGGCTACACCTTC
d_call: TRBD1; j_call: TRBJ1-6; clone_size: .; v_call: TRBV6-6; cdr3_aa: CASSYGAGGGNSPLHF; cdr3_nt: TGTGCCAGCAGTTACGGGGCAGGGGGCGGAAATTCACCCCTCCACTTT
d_call: .; j_call: TRBJ1-2; clone_size: few; v_call: TRBV5-1; cdr3_aa: CASSLAGYGYTF; cdr3_nt: TGCGCCAGCAGCTTGGCCGGCTATGGCTACACCTTC
d_call: .; j_call: TRBJ2-7; clone_size: .; v_call: TRBV6-5; cdr3_aa: CASSYSPATYEQYF; cdr3_nt: TGTGCCAGCAGTTACTCCCCTGCGACTTACGAGCAGTACTTC
d_call: TRBD1; j_call: TRBJ2-7; clone_size: .; v_call: TRBV4-1; cdr3_aa: CASSQRFGTGVNEQYF; cdr3_nt: TGCGCCAGCAGCCAACGTTTCGGGACAGGGGTCAACGAGCAGTACTTC
d_call: TRBD1; j_call: TRBJ2-3; clone_size: .; v_call: TRBV5-1; cdr3_aa: CASSLPSTGVTDTQYF; cdr3_nt: TGCGCCAGCAGCTTACCCTCGACAGGGGTAACAGATACGCAGTATTTT
d_call: .; j_call: TRBJ1-1; clone_size: .; v_call: TRBV7-6; cdr3_aa: CASSLGAGQINTEAFF; cdr3_nt: TGTGCCAGCAGCTTAGGGGCAGGGCAGATAAACACTGAAGCTTTCTTT
d_call: TRBD1; j_call: TRBJ2-3; clone_size: .; v_call: TRBV6-5; cdr3_aa: CASSYSPGQGTDTQYF; cdr3_nt: TGTGCCAGCAGTTACTCCCCGGGACAGGGAACAGATACGCAGTATTTT
d_call: TRBD1; j_call: TRBJ1-3; clone_size: .; v_call: TRBV5-4; cdr3_aa: CASEDRSGNTIYF; cdr3_nt: TGTGCCAGCGAGGACAGGTCTGGAAACACCATATATTTT
d_call: .; j_call: TRBJ1-4; clone_size: once; v_call: TRBV6-1; cdr3_aa: CASSEPPGGEKLFF; cdr3_nt: TGTGCCAGCAGTGAACCGCCAGGAGGAGAAAAACTGTTTTTT
d_call: TRBD1; j_call: TRBJ2-7; clone_size: .; v_call: TRBV11-2; cdr3_aa: CASSLGDGQGYSEQYF; cdr3_nt: TGTGCCAGCAGCTTAGGAGATGGACAGGGGTATTCCGAGCAGTACTTC
d_call: .; j_call: TRBJ1-6; clone_size: .; v_call: TRBV29-1; cdr3_aa: CSPGEWTANSPLHF; cdr3_nt: TGCAGCCCGGGGGAATGGACGGCAAATTCACCCCTCCACTTT
d_call: .; j_call: TRBJ2-7; clone_size: .; v_call: TRBV1; cdr3_aa: CTSSQAGEGLAYEQYF; cdr3_nt: TGCACCAGCAGCCAGGCAGGGGAGGGCCTAGCCTACGAGCAGTACTTC
d_call: .; j_call: TRBJ1-1; clone_size: .; v_call: TRBV6-5; cdr3_aa: CASSFRQLTPEAFF; cdr3_nt: TGTGCCAGCAGTTTCAGACAGTTAACACCTGAAGCTTTCTTT
d_call: TRBD1; j_call: TRBJ1-2; clone_size: .; v_call: TRBV20-1; cdr3_aa: CSALTGTGTTF; cdr3_nt: TGCAGTGCCCTCACGGGGACAGGTACCACCTTC
d_call: .; j_call: TRBJ1-3; clone_size: once; v_call: TRBV27; cdr3_aa: CASSPFSSSSGNTIYF; cdr3_nt: TGTGCCAGCAGTCCTTTCTCGTCCAGCTCTGGAAACACCATATATTTT
d_call: .; j_call: TRBJ2-3; clone_size: .; v_call: TRBV9; cdr3_aa: CASSVGESLNTQYF; cdr3_nt: TGTGCCAGCAGCGTAGGCGAATCACTAAATACGCAGTATTTT
d_call: TRBD1; j_call: TRBJ1-5; clone_size: .; v_call: TRBV2; cdr3_aa: CASGGQGNQPQHF; cdr3_nt: TGTGCCAGCGGAGGACAGGGCAATCAGCCCCAGCATTTT
d_call: .; j_call: TRBJ1-1; clone_size: .; v_call: TRBV27; cdr3_aa: CASNSFRGPPNTEAFF; cdr3_nt: TGTGCCAGCAACTCGTTCAGGGGCCCCCCGAACACTGAAGCTTTCTTT
d_call: TRBD2; j_call: TRBJ2-1; clone_size: .; v_call: TRBV27; cdr3_aa: CASSLSTSGGYDEQFF; cdr3_nt: TGTGCCAGCAGTTTATCGACTAGCGGGGGTTACGATGAGCAGTTCTTC
d_call: .; j_call: TRBJ2-1; clone_size: .; v_call: TRBV4-2; cdr3_aa: CASSQEIVDEQFF; cdr3_nt: TGTGCCAGCAGCCAAGAGATAGTCGATGAGCAGTTCTTC
d_call: .; j_call: TRBJ1-6; clone_size: few; v_call: TRBV5-4; cdr3_aa: CASSLAPDRRSPLHF; cdr3_nt: TGTGCCAGCAGCTTGGCCCCTGACAGGCGTTCACCCCTCCACTTT
d_call: TRBD1; j_call: TRBJ2-7; clone_size: .; v_call: TRBV5-4; cdr3_aa: CASSLDQGVNEQYF; cdr3_nt: TGTGCCAGCAGCTTGGATCAGGGGGTCAACGAGCAGTACTTC
d_call: .; j_call: TRBJ1-3; clone_size: .; v_call: TRBV19; cdr3_aa: CASQLGSSGNTIYF; cdr3_nt: TGTGCCAGTCAATTGGGGAGCTCTGGAAACACCATATATTTT
d_call: TRBD2; j_call: TRBJ2-7; clone_size: .; v_call: TRBV5-5; cdr3_aa: CASSSRGGEQYF; cdr3_nt: TGTGCCAGCAGCTCTCGGGGGGGCGAGCAGTACTTC
d_call: .; j_call: TRBJ2-7; clone_size: .; v_call: TRBV14; cdr3_aa: CASSQAPRDTGSYEQYF; cdr3_nt: TGTGCCAGCAGCCAAGCCCCGAGGGACACGGGTTCCTACGAGCAGTACTTC
d_call: TRBD2; j_call: TRBJ2-1; clone_size: .; v_call: TRBV4-3; cdr3_aa: CASSHLAGGLIEQFF; cdr3_nt: TGCGCCAGCAGCCACCTAGCGGGGGGGCTGATTGAGCAGTTCTTC
d_call: .; j_call: TRBJ1-2; clone_size: .; v_call: TRBV6-5; cdr3_aa: CASSRWTGNYGYTF; cdr3_nt: TGTGCCAGCAGTAGATGGACTGGGAATTATGGCTACACCTTC
d_call: .; j_call: TRBJ1-4; clone_size: .; v_call: TRBV5-6; cdr3_aa: CASSLMLVVGATNEKLFF; cdr3_nt: TGTGCCAGCAGCTTGATGTTAGTAGTCGGGGCAACTAATGAAAAACTGTTTTTT
d_call: .; j_call: TRBJ2-7; clone_size: .; v_call: TRBV6-1; cdr3_aa: CASRGSGAYEQYF; cdr3_nt: TGTGCCAGCAGGGGCTCAGGTGCCTACGAGCAGTACTTC
d_call: TRBD1; j_call: TRBJ2-1; clone_size: .; v_call: TRBV7-2; cdr3_aa: CATQSGTAYNEQFF; cdr3_nt: TGTGCCACCCAGTCCGGGACAGCTTACAATGAGCAGTTCTTC
d_call: .; j_call: TRBJ2-7; clone_size: .; v_call: TRBV6-5; cdr3_aa: CASSPASLGSEQYF; cdr3_nt: TGTGCCAGCAGTCCCGCATCACTCGGTTCCGAGCAGTACTTC